A single sample is the source of the 21 T cell receptor beta chains below, sequenced in a study of blood T cells in healthy people across ages. With a J-beta primer mix and a sample-barcoded 5' primer, a second PCR ran 7 to 11 cycles. TCRdb processed the 5' RACE reads anew with MiXCR; each CDR3 protein has one entry. The table records more than 700,000 distinct CDR3 sequences, about 55% of them present only once. Sequencing was performed on blood. These TCRs come from a man at least 80 years old in good health.

V gene TRBV24-1 combines with J gene TRBJ2-1, with 15 bases lining up with TRBD2. The trim removed 3 bases at V and 10 bases at J, leaving 9 bases unmatched. The CDR3 is 17 residues long. Germline V CDR1 and CDR2: KGHDR, SFDVKD. The CDR3 region is CATSDRTSGRARYEQFF. The CDR3 nucleotides read TGTGCCACCAGTGATCGGACTAGCGGGAGGGCCCGTTACGAGCAGTTCTTC.

The chain recombines TRBV30 with TRBJ1-2; D not resolved. CDR3 length: 13 residues. Germline V lookup: CDR1 GTSNPN, CDR2 SVGIG (reference sequence). Deletions cut 3 bases from V and 4 bases from J, with 12 bases between. CDR3: CAWSPRGAYGYTF. For the CDR3, the DNA is TGTGCCTGGAGCCCCCGAGGAGCCTATGGCTACACCTTC.

This chain joins TRBV14 and TRBJ2-4; 7 nucleotides agree with TRBD1. The closer fit of TRBJ2-7 to the DNA end suggests the J call may be wrong. This CDR3 has 12 residues. CDR1 is SGHDN, CDR2 FVKESK, per germline. The CDR3 region has the DNA TGTGCCAGCAGTTATACAGGGGCCGAGCAGTACTTC. Amino acids: CASSYTGAEQYF.

This clonotype was seen only a few times. The rearrangement joins TRBV7-2 to TRBJ2-3, with 12 positions matching TRBD2. Germline V lookup: CDR1 SGHTA, CDR2 FQGNSA. The CDR3 has 16 residues. The V segment lost 3 bases and the J segment 6 bases; nucleotides outside the gene matches: 7. As DNA, the CDR3 is TGTGCCAGCAGCTTCGGACTAGCGGGATCGACGGATACGCAGTATTTT. Protein sequence: CASSFGLAGSTDTQYF.

V is TRBV29-1 and J is TRBJ2-7, with TRBD2 as a possible D gene (6 bases). The CDR3 spans 16 residues. Germline assignment: CDR1 SQVTM and CDR2 ANQGSEA. V was clipped by 1 base and J by 2 bases, with 18 bases between them. In DNA form, the CDR3 reads TGCAGCGTTGAAGTCCCCGCGGGATTGGTCGCCTACGAGCAGTACTTC. It codes for CSVEVPAGLVAYEQYF.

The chain is built from TRBV2 and TRBJ2-7, with D possibly being TRBD2 (6 bases). Per the germline V gene, CDR1 is SNHLY and CDR2 is FYNNEI. This CDR3 contains 16 residues. Between the trimmed V and J ends, which lost 3 bases and 0 bases, there was a span of 15 bases. CDR3 residues: CASSEKGRRPSYEQYF. CDR3 in DNA: TGTGCCAGCAGTGAGAAAGGGAGGAGGCCCTCCTACGAGCAGTACTTC.

This clonotype was counted only a few times. V usage is TRBV13 and J usage is TRBJ2-4, with no clear D. Germline V CDR1 and CDR2: PRHDT, FYEKMQ (reference sequence). The CDR3 length is 12 residues. V was shortened by 1 base and J by 14 bases, with 12 bases between the two germline ends. CDR3 sequence reads: CASSLVPSEKYF. In DNA form, the CDR3 reads TGTGCCAGCAGCTTAGTTCCCAGTGAAAAGTACTTC.

The V call is TRBV29-1, the J call TRBJ1-1; 8 nucleotides line up with TRBD1. CDR3 length equals 13 residues. V dropped 4 bases and J dropped 4; count of bases not matched to a gene: 5. Germline CDR1 is SQVTM and CDR2 is ANQGSEA. CDR3 sequence (DNA): TGCAGCGTTGTACAGGGGGGGACCACTGAAGCTTTCTTT. It encodes CSVVQGGTTEAFF.

V usage is TRBV11-3 and J usage is TRBJ2-3; weak D call: TRBD1 (5 bases). The CDR3 contains 17 residues. Germline loops: CDR1 SGHNT, CDR2 YENEEA. The germline V and J ends were trimmed by 5 bases and 0 bases, with 18 bases remaining between them. In nucleotides, the CDR3 is TGTGCCAGCAGCCCTGCCACAGGTGGGGTGAGCACAGATACGCAGTATTTT. Encoded protein: CASSPATGGVSTDTQYF.

This clonotype was seen a single time. This rearrangement joins TRBV28 to TRBJ2-3; D remains unclear. The CDR3 runs 15 residues. Germline V gene data show CDR1 as MDHEN and CDR2 as SYDVKM. V was clipped by 3 bases and J by 1 base, with 11 bases between them. The CDR3 sequence is CASSFRHRGTDTQYF. Written as DNA, the CDR3 is TGTGCCAGCAGTTTCCGGCATCGCGGCACAGATACGCAGTATTTT.

The chain has TRBV5-1 and TRBJ1-2; D not certain. Germline V gives CDR1 SGHRS, CDR2 YFSETQ. The CDR3 has 14 residues. Between the trimmed V and J ends, which lost 1 base and 2 bases, there was a span of 9 bases. CDR3 residues: CASSLFAENYGYTF. Here the CDR3 DNA reads TGCGCCAGCAGCTTGTTCGCAGAAAACTATGGCTACACCTTC.

The rearrangement joins TRBV5-1 to TRBJ2-4; 9 bases match TRBD2. Matching the DNA end better, TRBJ2-7 makes the J call doubtful. CDR1 is SGHRS, CDR2 YFSETQ, per germline. The CDR3 is made up of 16 amino acids. The CDR3 DNA follows: TGCGCCAGCAGCTTGGGAGTTAGCGGGAGTCGGAACGAGCAGTACTTC. It specifies CASSLGVSGSRNEQYF.

The gene calls are TRBV28 and TRBJ2-5; D unresolved. Trimming stripped 6 bases from V and 2 bases from J, with 22 bases between. Germline-derived CDR1 and CDR2 are MDHEN and SYDVKM. CDR3 length: 17 residues. The CDR3 region has the DNA TGTGCCAGCAGGGAGTTCCCCGGCCACCTGGGGCAAGAGACCCAGTACTTC. Translation: CASREFPGHLGQETQYF.

Here the CDR3 DNA reads TGTGCCAGCAGCGCCCCGGAGAGGGCTGCAGGGAATGAGCAGTTCTTC. Its protein product is CASSAPERAAGNEQFF. The gene calls are TRBV9 and TRBJ2-1; D is perhaps TRBD1 or TRBD2 (5 bases each). The germline V gene has CDR1 SGDLS and CDR2 YYNGEE. The CDR3 sequence is 16 residues long. V was cut by 3 bases and J by 7 bases, with 20 bases left in between.

V usage is TRBV20-1 and J usage is TRBJ2-7; the match to TRBD1 covers 11 bases. Per the germline V gene, CDR1 is DFQATT and CDR2 is SNEGSKA (reference sequence). After removal of 6 bases from V and 2 bases from J, the junction contained 12 bases not matched to a gene. The CDR3 sequence is 16 residues long. CDR3 region: CSAHLAGTGGPYEQYF. The DNA of the CDR3 is TGCAGTGCCCACCTCGCCGGGACAGGGGGTCCCTACGAGCAGTACTTC.

The chain employs TRBV5-1 and TRBJ2-7; no reliable D call. The V end was cut by 0 bases, the J end by 0 bases, with 25 bases between. The CDR3 is made up of 20 amino acids. CDR1 and CDR2 from the germline V gene are SGHRS and YFSETQ. The CDR3 coding sequence is TGCGCCAGCAGCTTGGTGGGTTCGGGCCGGAGCCGGCTCAGCTCCTACGAGCAGTACTTC. It specifies CASSLVGSGRSRLSSYEQYF.

The rearrangement joins TRBV12-3 or TRBV12-4 to TRBJ2-1; TRBD1 is a possible D gene (7 bases). The CDR3 is 14 residues long. Deletions cut 7 bases from V and 9 bases from J, with 19 bases between. The chain's CDR3 is CASTRGTPYGEQFF. The CDR3 bases are TGTGCCAGCACCAGGGGGACTCCTTACGGTGAGCAGTTCTTC.

This clonotype was seen a handful of times. The chain recombines TRBV7-2 with TRBJ2-7; 8 bases are shared with TRBD2. The ends lost 6 bases at V and 0 bases at J; junction bases unmatched: 7. The CDR3 length is 15 residues. Germline values: CDR1 SGHTA, CDR2 FQGNSA. The CDR3 DNA sequence: TGTGCCAGCAGTTTCTCCGGGACTAGCTCCTACGAGCAGTACTTC. This codes for CASSFSGTSSYEQYF.

J is TRBJ2-3 and V is TRBV9, with D perhaps matching TRBD2 (6 bases). Looked up from germline, CDR1 is SGDLS and CDR2 is YYNGEE. V was trimmed by 4 bases and J by 14 bases, leaving 29 bases between them. CDR3 length: 16 amino acids. Here the CDR3 DNA reads TGTGCCAGCAGCAGACGTTCCCTAGCGCAACACAGATACGCGTATTTT. Amino acid sequence: CASSRRSLAQHRYAYF.

This clonotype has a handful of counts. This chain links TRBV10-3 with TRBJ2-6; 7 bases line up with TRBD2. Germline CDR1 is ENHRY and CDR2 is SYGVKD. CDR3 length: 18 residues. Trimming removed 4 bases from V and 2 bases from J; junction bases left unmatched: 11. The CDR3 protein is CAISGWGGSAAGANVLTF. For the CDR3, the DNA is TGTGCCATCAGTGGGTGGGGCGGGAGTGCAGCTGGGGCCAACGTCCTGACTTTC.

Ten or more counts support this clonotype. In nucleotides, the CDR3 is TGTGCCAGCAGCCGGGCAAGAGGGGGAGTCGAGCAGTACTTC. It yields the protein CASSRARGGVEQYF. The rearrangement links TRBV3-1 to TRBJ2-7, with a possible D match to TRBD1 (6 bases). There are 14 residues in the CDR3. Trimming stripped 4 bases from V and 6 bases from J, with 16 bases between. Germline CDR1 and CDR2: LGHDT and YNNKEL (reference sequence).